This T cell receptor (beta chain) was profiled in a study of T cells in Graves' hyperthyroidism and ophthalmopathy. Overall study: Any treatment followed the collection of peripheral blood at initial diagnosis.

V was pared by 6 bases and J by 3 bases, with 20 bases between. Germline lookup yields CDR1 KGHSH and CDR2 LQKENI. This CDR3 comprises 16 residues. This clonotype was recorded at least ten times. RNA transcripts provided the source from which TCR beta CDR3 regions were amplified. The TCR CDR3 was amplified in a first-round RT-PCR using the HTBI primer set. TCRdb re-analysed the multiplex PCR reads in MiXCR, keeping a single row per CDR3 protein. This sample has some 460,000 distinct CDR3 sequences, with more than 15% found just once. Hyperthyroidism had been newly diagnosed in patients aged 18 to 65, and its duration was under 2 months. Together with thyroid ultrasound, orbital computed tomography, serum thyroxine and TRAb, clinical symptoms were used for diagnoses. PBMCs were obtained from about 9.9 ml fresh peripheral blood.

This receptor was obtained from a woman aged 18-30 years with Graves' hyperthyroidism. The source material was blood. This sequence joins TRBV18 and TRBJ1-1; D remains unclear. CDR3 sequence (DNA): TGTGCCAGCTCCAGTCCTGAGGGTGAATATGACACTGAAGCTTTCTTT. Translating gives CASSSPEGEYDTEAFF. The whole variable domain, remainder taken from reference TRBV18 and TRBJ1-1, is NAGVMQNPRHLVRRRGQEARLRCSPMKGHSHVYWYRQLPEEGLKFMVYLQKENIIDESGMPKERFSAEFPKEGPSILRIQQVVRGDSAAYFCASSSPEGEYDTEAFFGQGTRLTVV.